The rows below give T cell receptor beta chains drawn from one sample of a study of shared clonotypes between healthy human individuals. Only in-frame clones appear in the TCRdb table, and some are missing; sequencing was by immunoSEQ multiplex PCR. The table includes around 2.1 million clones, roughly 91% detected once. Sequencing was done on a sample of naive CD8+ T cells from PBMCs. These receptors were collected from a man between 18 and 35 years old in good health. Some clones in this sample may be carry-over from other donors' samples. Each CDR3 is given without its conserved first and last residue. Fields, in order: J gene, CDR3 length, V gene, CDR3 protein.

J gene: TRBJ1-1; CDR3 length: 12; V gene: TRBV28; CDR3 protein: ASRSQGAGTEAF
J gene: TRBJ2-5; CDR3 length: 12; V gene: TRBV6-5; CDR3 protein: ASSLTSLTETQY
J gene: TRBJ2-7; CDR3 length: 8; V gene: TRBV2; CDR3 protein: ASSWREQY
J gene: TRBJ2-5; CDR3 length: 13; V gene: TRBV5-1; CDR3 protein: ASSWEGGYQETQY
J gene: TRBJ1-1; CDR3 length: 13; V gene: TRBV11-2; CDR3 protein: ASSLVAFGGTEAF
J gene: TRBJ1-3; CDR3 length: 13; V gene: TRBV18; CDR3 protein: ASSPGPSEGATIY
J gene: TRBJ1-5; CDR3 length: 11; V gene: TRBV19; CDR3 protein: ASTALFGQPQH
J gene: TRBJ2-7; CDR3 length: 13; V gene: TRBV6-5; CDR3 protein: ASSSLAGVDYEQY
J gene: TRBJ2-1; CDR3 length: 14; V gene: TRBV19; CDR3 protein: ASSPMVAGRWNEQF
J gene: TRBJ1-3; CDR3 length: 11; V gene: TRBV19; CDR3 protein: ASSIIRGNTIY
J gene: TRBJ2-7; CDR3 length: 13; V gene: TRBV7-8; CDR3 protein: ASSLEGQVGMPGY
J gene: TRBJ2-7; CDR3 length: 11; V gene: TRBV27; CDR3 protein: ASSLRLTYEQY
J gene: TRBJ2-5; CDR3 length: 11; V gene: TRBV25-1; CDR3 protein: ATNTGGRETQY
J gene: TRBJ2-7; CDR3 length: 13; V gene: TRBV7-2; CDR3 protein: ASSLDPGDGSEQY
J gene: TRBJ2-1; CDR3 length: 10; V gene: TRBV27; CDR3 protein: ARSLLGNEQF
J gene: TRBJ2-7; CDR3 length: 9; V gene: TRBV4-2; CDR3 protein: ASSVGSEQY
J gene: TRBJ2-7; CDR3 length: 14; V gene: TRBV9; CDR3 protein: ASSVVGRPGPYEQY
J gene: TRBJ2-1; CDR3 length: 13; V gene: TRBV28; CDR3 protein: ASFTRDRVGNEQF
J gene: TRBJ2-7; CDR3 length: 13; V gene: TRBV11-2; CDR3 protein: ASSPRDRAYDEQY
J gene: TRBJ2-7; CDR3 length: 12; V gene: TRBV10-3; CDR3 protein: AISEGIAGGEQY
J gene: TRBJ1-5; CDR3 length: 14; V gene: TRBV9; CDR3 protein: ASSAGTGRGNQPQH
J gene: TRBJ1-5; CDR3 length: 14; V gene: TRBV7-2; CDR3 protein: ASSLRGGGSNQPQH
J gene: TRBJ2-1; CDR3 length: 14; V gene: TRBV4-3; CDR3 protein: ASSPRSQGGHNEQF
J gene: TRBJ1-1; CDR3 length: 10; V gene: TRBV13; CDR3 protein: ASSPRGTEAF
J gene: TRBJ2-7; CDR3 length: 13; V gene: TRBV7-9; CDR3 protein: ASSLPGPAVNEQY
J gene: TRBJ2-2; CDR3 length: 13; V gene: TRBV7-9; CDR3 protein: ASGRSEKNTGELF
J gene: TRBJ2-7; CDR3 length: 15; V gene: TRBV28; CDR3 protein: ASSLTGPTSESYEQY
J gene: TRBJ2-3; CDR3 length: 13; V gene: TRBV12-5; CDR3 protein: ASASGGGSLDTQY
J gene: TRBJ2-5; CDR3 length: 11; V gene: TRBV5-6; CDR3 protein: ASSPVNQETQY
J gene: TRBJ2-7; CDR3 length: 11; V gene: TRBV27; CDR3 protein: ASRRDRSNEQY
J gene: TRBJ2-1; CDR3 length: 13; V gene: TRBV19; CDR3 protein: ASSIIAADLNEQF
J gene: TRBJ2-4; CDR3 length: 16; V gene: TRBV27; CDR3 protein: ASSLAYPGYRGKNIQY
J gene: TRBJ2-2; CDR3 length: 18; V gene: TRBV11-2; CDR3 protein: ASSLDFFRGGGSGTGELF
J gene: TRBJ1-2; CDR3 length: 14; V gene: TRBV5-6; CDR3 protein: ASSLRGMERLYGYT
J gene: TRBJ1-1; CDR3 length: 15; V gene: TRBV27; CDR3 protein: ASSLYWTPEMNTEAF
J gene: TRBJ1-4; CDR3 length: 13; V gene: TRBV7-8; CDR3 protein: ASSPANRPNEKLF
J gene: TRBJ2-1; CDR3 length: 11; V gene: TRBV19; CDR3 protein: ASSIVAGNEQF
J gene: TRBJ2-2; CDR3 length: 14; V gene: TRBV9; CDR3 protein: ASSVVGITNTGELF
J gene: TRBJ2-1; CDR3 length: 13; V gene: TRBV7-9; CDR3 protein: ASSDRQGFNNEQF
J gene: TRBJ2-3; CDR3 length: 15; V gene: TRBV5-6; CDR3 protein: ASSLWGVVPRRDTQY
J gene: TRBJ2-1; CDR3 length: 12; V gene: TRBV6-1; CDR3 protein: ASTGTGGYNEQF